The rows below give T cell receptor beta chains drawn from one sample of a study of shared clonotypes between healthy human individuals. Sequencing used immunoSEQ multiplex PCR; TCRdb keeps in-frame clones, though not all of them. The sample records over 1.4 million clones, around 97% being singletons. The sample was naive CD4+ T cells sorted from blood. The receptors derive from a man under 40 in good health. CDR3s include the opening cysteine and the closing phenylalanine or tryptophan. D genes are given only for firm matches. Expanded clones get a size class; other rows say once, few or many, or leave the size out.

>once|TRBJ2-7|TRBD1|14|TRBV15
TGTGCCACCAGCGGGACAGGGGGCCTTGGCGAGCAGTACTTC
CATSGTGGLGEQYF
>NA|TRBJ2-1|NA|15|TRBV19
TGTGCCAGTAGTAAGAAATCAACCGGGGCGCATGAGCAGTTCTTC
CASSKKSTGAHEQFF
>NA|TRBJ2-7|NA|14|TRBV5-3
TGTGCCAGAAGCTTGAGTAGTCAGGGCGACGAGCAGTACTTC
CARSLSSQGDEQYF
>NA|TRBJ1-2|NA|14|TRBV19
TGTGCCAGTAGTGTGGTGGACAGCCGGAGGGGCTACACCTTC
CASSVVDSRRGYTF
>NA|TRBJ2-7|TRBD1|17|TRBV5-1
TGCGCCAGCAGCCCCGATGCCCTCCGAGACAGGGGTTACGAGCAGTACTTC
CASSPDALRDRGYEQYF
>NA|TRBJ2-5|NA|15|TRBV7-2
TGTGCCAGCAGCTTTACGGGGGCGGGTCAAGAGACCCAGTACTTC
CASSFTGAGQETQYF
>NA|TRBJ2-2|NA|16|TRBV5-4
TGTGCCAGCAGCTTGGCCGTTAAAACGGGGGCCGGGGAGCTGTTTTTT
CASSLAVKTGAGELFF
>NA|TRBJ2-3|NA|16|TRBV25-1
TGTGCCAGCAGTCTCCGGGCACTAGCAGACACAGATACGCAGTATTTT
CASSLRALADTDTQYF
>NA|TRBJ1-4|NA|15|TRBV28
TGTGCCAGCGGAGTTCAAGTGGGGGGGCGCGAAAAACTGTTTTTT
CASGVQVGGREKLFF
>many|TRBJ2-3|TRBD1|16|TRBV5-1
TGCGCCAGCAACCCCGGAGGACAGGGCTGGGGGGATACGCAGTATTTT
CASNPGGQGWGDTQYF
>NA|TRBJ2-1|TRBD2|13|TRBV4-1
TGCGCCAGCAGCCAAGCGGGAGGGAGGGAGCAGTTCTTC
CASSQAGGREQFF
>NA|TRBJ2-6|NA|16|TRBV27
TGTGCCAGCAGTCCCGCTCTCGGATCTGGGGCCAACGTCCTGACTTTC
CASSPALGSGANVLTF
>once|TRBJ2-3|NA|14|TRBV7-9
TGTGCCAGCAGCTTAGCGGGGAACCCAGATACGCAGTATTTT
CASSLAGNPDTQYF
>NA|TRBJ2-7|NA|14|TRBV7-9
TGTGCCAGCAGCTTTCAGGAACCATCCTACGAGCAGTACTTC
CASSFQEPSYEQYF
>NA|TRBJ1-4|NA|14|TRBV6-5
TGTGCCAGCAGCCCCTTAGGAAAGGGAGAAAAACTGTTTTTT
CASSPLGKGEKLFF
>once|TRBJ2-1|NA|14|TRBV9
TGTGCCAGCAGCGTATCCGGATCCTACAATGAGCAGTTCTTC
CASSVSGSYNEQFF
>NA|TRBJ2-3|TRBD2|18|TRBV9
TGTGCCAGCAGCCCCGCCCCAACTAGCGGGAGTGGCGCAGATACGCAGTATTTT
CASSPAPTSGSGADTQYF
>NA|TRBJ2-3|TRBD2|16|TRBV6-6
TGTGCCAGCAGTAAGGGGCGGGCGGGAGGATATGATACGCAGTATTTT
CASSKGRAGGYDTQYF
>NA|TRBJ2-1|TRBD2|14|TRBV5-1
TGCGCCAGCATGAGACTAGCGGACTACAATGAGCAGTTCTTC
CASMRLADYNEQFF
>NA|TRBJ1-2|TRBD1|16|TRBV18
TGTGCCAGCTCACCACCGGGACAGGGGGCATTTTATGGCTACACCTTC
CASSPPGQGAFYGYTF
>NA|TRBJ2-1|NA|13|TRBV7-2
TGTGCCAGCAGCTTTACGCTTTATCTTGAGCAGTTCTTC
CASSFTLYLEQFF
>NA|TRBJ2-1|TRBD2|14|TRBV28
TGTGCCAGCAAACCGGGACTAGCTTACAATGAGCAGTTCTTC
CASKPGLAYNEQFF
>NA|TRBJ1-1|NA|14|TRBV18
TGTGCCAGCTCCCAGGACCGGAGTCACACTGAAGCTTTCTTT
CASSQDRSHTEAFF
>NA|TRBJ2-7|NA|17|TRBV27
TGTGCCAGCAGTTTATCGAGAACGACTAGTGGGACCGAGGAGCAGTACTTC
CASSLSRTTSGTEEQYF
>NA|TRBJ1-5|NA|13|TRBV2
TGTGCCAGCAGGACAGGCTCAAATCAGCCCCAGCATTTT
CASRTGSNQPQHF
>NA|TRBJ2-7|NA|13|TRBV27
TGTGCCAGCAGTCCCGGACAGCGGCCGGGGCAGTACTTC
CASSPGQRPGQYF
>NA|TRBJ2-1|NA|14|TRBV19
TGTGCCAGTAGTATAGCCATCCGTGCGAGCGAGCAGTTCTTC
CASSIAIRASEQFF
>NA|TRBJ2-1|NA|8|TRBV2
TGTGCCAGCATGACTTTGTTCTTC
CASMTLFF
>NA|TRBJ2-5|NA|12|TRBV7-2
TGTGCCAGCAGCTACTTCCAAGAGACCCAGTACTTC
CASSYFQETQYF
>once|TRBJ2-7|NA|17|TRBV18
TGTGCCAGCTCACCAGTTTCCCAAGTTCTAGACAGCTACGAGCAGTACTTC
CASSPVSQVLDSYEQYF
>once|TRBJ1-1|TRBD1|14|TRBV5-1
TGCGCCAGCAGCCCCCACAGGGGTCCCCTTGAAGCTTTCTTT
CASSPHRGPLEAFF
>NA|TRBJ2-7|TRBD2|17|TRBV28
TGTGCCAGCAGCAGCGCCGAGGGACTAGCGGGTTTCTACGAGCAGTACTTC
CASSSAEGLAGFYEQYF
>NA|TRBJ2-6|TRBD1|19|TRBV19
TGTGCCAGTAGTATATTTACGGGACAGAGAAGCTCTGGGGCCAACGTCCTGACTTTC
CASSIFTGQRSSGANVLTF
>NA|TRBJ2-1|NA|13|TRBV9
TGTGCCAGCAGCTTCAGGGGAAACAATGAGCAGTTCTTC
CASSFRGNNEQFF
>NA|TRBJ2-1|NA|12|TRBV6-1
TGTGCCAGCTGGGGGGGGCAGGACACGAAGTTCTTC
CASWGGQDTKFF
>few|TRBJ2-6|NA|20|TRBV19
TGTGCCAGTAGTACCCATCCCTGGCAGAATTTGGGTTCTGGGGCCAACGTCCTGACTTTC
CASSTHPWQNLGSGANVLTF